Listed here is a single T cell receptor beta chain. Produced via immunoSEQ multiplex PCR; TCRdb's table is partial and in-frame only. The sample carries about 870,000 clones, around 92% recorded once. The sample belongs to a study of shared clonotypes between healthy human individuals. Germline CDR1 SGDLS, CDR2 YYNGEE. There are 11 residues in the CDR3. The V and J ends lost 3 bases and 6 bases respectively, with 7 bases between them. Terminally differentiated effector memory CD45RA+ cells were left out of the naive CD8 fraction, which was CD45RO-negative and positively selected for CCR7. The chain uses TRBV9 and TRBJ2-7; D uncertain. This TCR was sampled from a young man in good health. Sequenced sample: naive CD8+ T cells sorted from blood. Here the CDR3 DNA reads TGTGCCAGCAGCGGTATGGGCGAGCAGTACTTC. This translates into CASSGMGEQYF.